One sample yielded the 26 T cell receptor beta chains listed below, sequenced in a study of T cells expressing NK-cell markers. Each CDR3 protein gets one entry in TCRdb, which reprocessed the 5' RACE reads and gives no DNA. Across 200,000 to 300,000 distinct CDR3 sequences, the top ten clones capture roughly 0.4% of the sample. The sample taken for sequencing was blood T cells: a sorted CD56 or NKG2C T cell subset, CD4+ or CD8+ T cells, or bulk PBMC T cells (not recorded which). The receptors come from a man between 18 and 29 years old in good health.

CDR3 loop: CASSSRQGTGELFF. The chain recombines TRBV7-6 with TRBJ2-2; TCRdb proposes TRBD1, but this gene call is untestable without DNA. CDR3 size: 14 residues. Germline V gives CDR1 SGHVS, CDR2 FNYEAQ.

The chain uses TRBV7-8 and TRBJ2-1; the D call of TRBD1 rests on TCRdb alone, since no DNA is present to check it. The CDR3 is 16 amino acids. CDR1 is SGHVS, CDR2 FQNEAQ, per germline. The CDR3 reads CASSPSWGALWNEQFF.

This rearrangement joins TRBV20-1 to TRBJ1-2. CDR1 DFQATT and CDR2 SNEGSKA come from the germline V gene (reference sequence). CDR3 size: 13 residues. CDR3 sequence reads: CSARDSRQTTTLF.

The chain recombines TRBV12-3 or TRBV12-4 with TRBJ2-1; TCRdb returns TRBD2, unconfirmable since there is no DNA. The CDR3 is 17 amino acids. The CDR3 spells CASSSQLAGVTNNEQFF.

This chain joins TRBV3-1 and TRBJ2-7; TCRdb indicates TRBD1, and absent DNA this call remains unverified. The CDR3 spans 15 residues. The V gene's germline CDR1 is LGHDT and CDR2 YNNKEL (reference sequence). This CDR3 reads CASSQADRDRDEQYF.

The chain joins TRBV27 to TRBJ2-7; TCRdb picks TRBD1, but there is no DNA to check that call. The CDR3 consists of 18 residues. Germline lookup yields CDR1 MNHEY and CDR2 SMNVEV (reference sequence). CDR3 in amino acids: CASRVYPTLRDTAYEQYF.

The V gene is TRBV12-3 or TRBV12-4, the J gene TRBJ2-2; TCRdb reports TRBD2, a call that lacks DNA to check it against. The CDR3 is 17 amino acids. The CDR3 is CASSLVLSEGNTGELFF.

The rearrangement links TRBV20-1 to TRBJ2-5. This CDR3 has 14 amino acids. Per germline, CDR1 DFQATT and CDR2 SNEGSKA (reference sequence). The CDR3: CSARDISGLETQYF.

The chain links TRBV6-1 to TRBJ2-5; TCRdb proposes TRBD1, but this gene call is untestable without DNA. The CDR3 is 15 residues long. Germline V gives CDR1 MNHNS, CDR2 SASEGT. The CDR3 sequence is CASSAQGPDSGVQYF.

The V gene is TRBV27, the J gene TRBJ1-6; there is no DNA to check the TCRdb D call of TRBD1. The CDR3 is made up of 15 amino acids. In germline, CDR1 is MNHEY, CDR2 SMNVEV (reference sequence). CDR3 sequence reads: CASSPQDGSNSPLHF.

J is TRBJ2-5 and V is TRBV20-1; TCRdb's D gene call, TRBD2, goes unchecked for lack of DNA. The CDR3 contains 16 residues. Germline V lookup: CDR1 DFQATT, CDR2 SNEGSKA (reference sequence). CDR3 protein: CSARVTAGDLIETQYF.

The chain joins TRBV4-1 to TRBJ2-5; TCRdb picks TRBD1, but there is no DNA to check that call. The CDR3 runs to 14 residues. Germline CDR1 is MGHRA and CDR2 is YSYEKL. CDR3 amino acids: CASSQAGGQETQYF.

The gene calls are TRBV28 and TRBJ2-1; as DNA is missing, the TRBD2 call by TCRdb cannot be tested. CDR3 length: 13 amino acids. The germline V gene encodes CDR1 MDHEN and CDR2 SYDVKM. The CDR3 region is CASREPGGNEQFF.

V gene TRBV12-3 or TRBV12-4 combines with J gene TRBJ2-2. The length of the CDR3 is 15 residues. The CDR3 reads CASSLSGSVTGELFF.

The rearrangement uses TRBV15 and TRBJ2-1; TCRdb picks TRBD2, but there is no DNA to check that call. CDR3 length equals 22 residues. CDR1 and CDR2 (germline): LNHNV, YYDKDF (reference sequence). The CDR3 loop is CATSRDGLTGLAGGLHYNEQFF.

This sequence joins TRBV3-1 and TRBJ1-2; with no DNA, the TCRdb D assignment of TRBD1 cannot be verified. The CDR3 loop spans 14 amino acids. CDR1 is LGHDT, CDR2 YNNKEL, per germline (reference sequence). CDR3 amino acids: CASSLLKGGYGYTF.

The chain uses TRBV20-1 and TRBJ2-2. Germline V lookup: CDR1 DFQATT, CDR2 SNEGSKA (reference sequence). The length of the CDR3 is 13 residues. CDR3 sequence: CSCLYGDTGELFF.

The chain carries TRBV24-1 and TRBJ2-1; no DNA is available, so the TRBD2 call from TCRdb remains unchecked. CDR3 size: 15 residues. Germline V gene sequence: CDR1 KGHDR, CDR2 SFDVKD. The CDR3 is CATSRSGRNYNEQFF.

The genes are TRBV4-2 and TRBJ2-7; TCRdb returns TRBD1, unconfirmable since there is no DNA. CDR3 length: 17 amino acids. The germline gives CDR1 LGHNA, CDR2 YNFKEQ. The CDR3 region is CASSLSTGTANSYEQYF.

This sequence joins TRBV20-1 and TRBJ1-6. Per the germline V gene, CDR1 is DFQATT and CDR2 is SNEGSKA (reference sequence). The CDR3 is 14 residues long. CDR3 residues: CSARDSSLLPPLHF.

This chain uses TRBV12-3 or TRBV12-4 with TRBJ2-3; there is no DNA to check the TCRdb D call of TRBD2. The CDR3 totals 12 residues. Here the CDR3 reads CASGRVVGTQYF.

The chain has TRBV20-1 and TRBJ2-2; TCRdb names TRBD1, which stays unverified in the absence of DNA. The CDR3 loop spans 13 amino acids. Per germline, CDR1 DFQATT and CDR2 SNEGSKA (reference sequence). CDR3 loop: CSANRESGGELFF.

This rearrangement joins TRBV28 to TRBJ2-7; without DNA, the TCRdb call of TRBD2 cannot be checked. Germline V lookup: CDR1 MDHEN, CDR2 SYDVKM. This CDR3 contains 14 residues. CDR3 loop: CASRGTVLRYEQYF. The variable domain in full, with the rest retrieved from reference TRBV28 and TRBJ2-7, is DVKVTQSSRYLVKRTGEKVFLECVQDMDHENMFWYRQDPGLGLRLIYFSYDVKMKEKGDIPEGYSVSREKKERFSLILESASTNQTSMYLCASRGTVLRYEQYFGPGTRLTVT.

V and J are TRBV4-2 and TRBJ2-3; the TCRdb D gene call, TRBD2, has no DNA to confirm it. CDR3 length: 17 residues. Germline CDR1 reads LGHNA; CDR2 reads YNFKEQ. This CDR3 reads CASSQDPAGPSTDTQYF.

V and J are TRBV6-1 and TRBJ2-3; TCRdb lists TRBD2, though no DNA is available to test this call. This CDR3 is built from 13 residues. CDR1 and CDR2 (germline): MNHNS, SASEGT. The CDR3 region is CATLGPSTDTQYF.

The rearrangement uses TRBV20-1 and TRBJ1-2. CDR1 is DFQATT, CDR2 SNEGSKA, per germline (reference sequence). The CDR3 runs 12 residues. CDR3: CSASAAIYGYTF.